This T cell receptor beta chain came from a study of shared clonotypes between healthy human individuals. About the study: Researchers drew samples from a couple of women and a few men aged 18 to 49. Researchers assigned three CD4 naive, three CD4 memory, two CD8 naive and one CD8 memory plate to each donor.

Naive CD45RA+ and memory CD45RA-negative subsets were split from CD4+ cells. The data were produced by immunoSEQ multiplex PCR, yet TCRdb's version contains in-frame clones alone and is incomplete. The sample carries over a million clones, around 98.5% recorded once. The germline V gene encodes CDR1 SEHNR and CDR2 FQNEAQ (reference sequence). Losses at the gene ends were 5 bases for V and 3 bases for J; bases not matched to a gene: 6. The CDR3 is 14 amino acids. The TCR sequence derives from a young man in good health. The sequencing sample was made of naive CD4+ T cells sorted from blood. Noted subset: CD45RA+ positively selected. V and J are TRBV7-9 and TRBJ2-7; 8 bases are shared with TRBD2. This CDR3 is CASSPGGVLYEQYF. In DNA form, the CDR3 reads TGTGCCAGCAGCCCCGGGGGGGTCCTCTACGAGCAGTACTTC. Full variable domain (rest looked up from reference TRBV7-9 and TRBJ2-7): DTGVSQNPRHKITKRGQNVTFRCDPISEHNRLYWYRQTLGQGPEFLTYFQNEAQLEKSRLLSDRFSAERPKGSFSTLEIQRTEQGDSAMYLCASSPGGVLYEQYFGPGTRLTVT.